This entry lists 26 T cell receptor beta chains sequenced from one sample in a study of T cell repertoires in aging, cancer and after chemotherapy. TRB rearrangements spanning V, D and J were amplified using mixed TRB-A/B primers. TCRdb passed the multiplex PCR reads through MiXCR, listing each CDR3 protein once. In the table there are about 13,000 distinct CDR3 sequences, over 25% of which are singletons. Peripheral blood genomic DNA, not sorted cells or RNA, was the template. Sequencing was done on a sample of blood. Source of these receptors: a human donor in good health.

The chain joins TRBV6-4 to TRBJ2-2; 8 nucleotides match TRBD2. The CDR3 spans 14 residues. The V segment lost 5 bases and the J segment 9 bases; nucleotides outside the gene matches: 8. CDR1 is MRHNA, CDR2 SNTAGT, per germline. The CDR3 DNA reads TGTGCCAGCAGTCGTCCGGGAGGGAACTGGGAGCTGTTTTTT. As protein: CASSRPGGNWELFF.

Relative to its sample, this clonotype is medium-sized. In DNA form, the CDR3 reads TGCAGTGCTAGAGAAGGCGGCAGCGTAAACTATGGCTACACCTTC. Protein: CSAREGGSVNYGYTF. The chain combines TRBV20-1 with TRBJ1-2; no clear D. Looked up from germline, CDR1 is DFQATT and CDR2 is SNEGSKA (reference sequence). Between the trimmed V and J ends, which lost 0 bases and 2 bases, there was a span of 13 bases. The CDR3 is made up of 15 amino acids.

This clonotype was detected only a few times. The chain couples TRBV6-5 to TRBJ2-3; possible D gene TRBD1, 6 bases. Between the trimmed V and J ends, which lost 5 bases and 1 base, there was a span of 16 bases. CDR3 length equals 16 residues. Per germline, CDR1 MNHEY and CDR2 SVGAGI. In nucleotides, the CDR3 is TGTGCCAGCAGTAGGGACATGGGTGTGGGCACAGATACGCAGTATTTT. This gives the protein CASSRDMGVGTDTQYF.

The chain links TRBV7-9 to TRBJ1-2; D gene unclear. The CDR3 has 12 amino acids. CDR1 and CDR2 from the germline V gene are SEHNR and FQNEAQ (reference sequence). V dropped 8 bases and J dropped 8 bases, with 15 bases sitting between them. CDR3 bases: TGTGCCAGCGAGCCTGTCTGGGTGGGCTACACCTTC. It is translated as CASEPVWVGYTF.

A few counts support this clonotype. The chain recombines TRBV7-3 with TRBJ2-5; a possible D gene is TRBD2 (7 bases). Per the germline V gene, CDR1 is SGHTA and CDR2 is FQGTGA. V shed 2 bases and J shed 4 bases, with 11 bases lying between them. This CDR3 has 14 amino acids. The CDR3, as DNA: TGTGCCAGCAGCTTATTCGGGGGGCTAGAGACCCAGTACTTC. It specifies CASSLFGGLETQYF.

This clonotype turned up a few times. The CDR3 bases are TGTGCCAGCAGTGACTCCATAGGGAACACCGGGGAGCTGTTTTTT. Its protein product is CASSDSIGNTGELFF. J is TRBJ2-2 and V is TRBV6-4; D remains ambiguous. Germline CDR1 is MRHNA and CDR2 is SNTAGT. The CDR3 is 15 amino acids. V gave up 0 bases and J gave up 1 base, with 6 bases separating them.

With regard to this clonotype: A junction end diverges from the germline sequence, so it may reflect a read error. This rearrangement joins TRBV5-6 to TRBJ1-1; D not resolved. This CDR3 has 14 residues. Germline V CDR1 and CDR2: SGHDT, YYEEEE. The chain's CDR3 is CASSFGQLGTEAFF. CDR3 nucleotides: TGCGCCAGCAGCTTTGGGCAGTTAGGAACTGAAGCTTTCTTT.

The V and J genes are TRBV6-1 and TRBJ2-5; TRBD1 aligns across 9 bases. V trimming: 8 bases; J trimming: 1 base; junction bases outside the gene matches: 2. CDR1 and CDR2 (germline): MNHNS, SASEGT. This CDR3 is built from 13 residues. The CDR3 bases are TGTGCCAGCGGGGGACAGGGCCAAGAGACCCAGTACTTC. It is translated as CASGGQGQETQYF.

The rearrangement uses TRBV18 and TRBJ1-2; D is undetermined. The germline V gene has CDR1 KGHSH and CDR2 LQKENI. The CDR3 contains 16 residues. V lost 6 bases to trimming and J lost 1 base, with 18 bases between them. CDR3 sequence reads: CASSHLVDRNNYGYTF. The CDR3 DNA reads TGTGCCAGCTCCCACCTCGTAGACCGAAATAACTATGGCTACACCTTC.

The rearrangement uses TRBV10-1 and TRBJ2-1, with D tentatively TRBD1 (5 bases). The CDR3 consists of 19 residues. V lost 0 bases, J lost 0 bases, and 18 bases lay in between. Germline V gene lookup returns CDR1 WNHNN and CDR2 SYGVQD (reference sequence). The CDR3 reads CASSESTGNPDSSYNEQFF. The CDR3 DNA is TGCGCCAGCAGTGAGTCTACAGGTAACCCTGATAGCTCCTACAATGAGCAGTTCTTC.

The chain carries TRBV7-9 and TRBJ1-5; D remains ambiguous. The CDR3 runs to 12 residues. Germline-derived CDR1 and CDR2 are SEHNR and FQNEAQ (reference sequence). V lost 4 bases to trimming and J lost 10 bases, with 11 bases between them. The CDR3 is CASSSDLGPQHF. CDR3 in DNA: TGTGCCAGCAGCTCCGACCTGGGCCCCCAGCATTTT.

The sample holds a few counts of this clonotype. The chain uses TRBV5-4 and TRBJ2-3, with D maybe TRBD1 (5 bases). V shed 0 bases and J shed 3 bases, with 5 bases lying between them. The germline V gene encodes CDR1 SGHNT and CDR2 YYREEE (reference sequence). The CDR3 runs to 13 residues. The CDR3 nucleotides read TGTGCCAGCAGCTTGGCAGGGACAGATACGCAGTATTTT. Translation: CASSLAGTDTQYF.

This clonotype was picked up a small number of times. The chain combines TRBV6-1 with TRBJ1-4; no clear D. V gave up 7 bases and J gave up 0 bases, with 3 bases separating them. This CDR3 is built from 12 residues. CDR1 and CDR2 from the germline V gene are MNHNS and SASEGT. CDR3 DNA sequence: TGTGCCAGCACTACAACTAATGAAAAACTGTTTTTT. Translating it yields CASTTTNEKLFF.

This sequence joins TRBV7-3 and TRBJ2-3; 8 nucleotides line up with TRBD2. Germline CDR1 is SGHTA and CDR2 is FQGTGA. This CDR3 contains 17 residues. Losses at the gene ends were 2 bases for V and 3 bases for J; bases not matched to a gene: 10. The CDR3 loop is CASSLDAAGGRTDTQYF. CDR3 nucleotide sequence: TGTGCCAGCAGCTTAGATGCTGCGGGGGGCCGTACAGATACGCAGTATTTT.

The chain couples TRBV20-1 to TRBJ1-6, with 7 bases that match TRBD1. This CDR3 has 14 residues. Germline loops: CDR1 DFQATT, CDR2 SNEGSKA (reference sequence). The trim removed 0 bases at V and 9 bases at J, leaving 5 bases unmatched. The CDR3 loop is CSARDRGWFSPLHF. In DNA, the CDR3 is TGCAGTGCTAGAGACAGGGGGTGGTTTTCACCCCTCCACTTT.

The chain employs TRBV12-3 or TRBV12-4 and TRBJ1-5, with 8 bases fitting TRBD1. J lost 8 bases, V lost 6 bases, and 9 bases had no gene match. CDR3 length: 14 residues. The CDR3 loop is CASSLRGQGKPQHF. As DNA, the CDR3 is TGTGCCAGCAGCCTCAGGGGGCAGGGAAAGCCCCAGCATTTT.

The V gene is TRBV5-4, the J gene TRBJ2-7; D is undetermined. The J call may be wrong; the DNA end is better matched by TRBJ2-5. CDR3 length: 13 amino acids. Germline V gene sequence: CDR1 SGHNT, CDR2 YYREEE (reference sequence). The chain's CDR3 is CASSSPMQETQYF. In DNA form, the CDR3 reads TGTGCCAGCAGCAGCCCGATGCAAGAGACCCAGTACTTC.

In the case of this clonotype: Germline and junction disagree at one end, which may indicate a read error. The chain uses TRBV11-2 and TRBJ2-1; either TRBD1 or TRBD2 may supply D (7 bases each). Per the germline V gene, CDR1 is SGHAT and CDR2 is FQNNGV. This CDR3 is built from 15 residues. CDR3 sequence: CASSSGGASYNEQFF. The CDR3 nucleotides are TGCGCCAGCAGCTCAGGGGGGGCCTCCTACAATGAGCAGTTCTTC.

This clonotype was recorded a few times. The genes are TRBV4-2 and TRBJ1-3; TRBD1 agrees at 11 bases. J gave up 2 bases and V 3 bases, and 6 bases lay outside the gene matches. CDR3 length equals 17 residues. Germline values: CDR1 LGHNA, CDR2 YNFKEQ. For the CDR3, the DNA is TGTGCCAGCAGCCACGAGGGGGGACAGGGGGCTGGAAACACCATATATTTT. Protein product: CASSHEGGQGAGNTIYF.

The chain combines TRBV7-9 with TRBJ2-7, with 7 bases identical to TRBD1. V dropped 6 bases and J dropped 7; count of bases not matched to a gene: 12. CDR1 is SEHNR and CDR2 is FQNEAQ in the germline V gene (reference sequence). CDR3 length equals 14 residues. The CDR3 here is CASRPGEGAREQYV. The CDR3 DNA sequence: TGTGCCAGCAGACCAGGAGAGGGGGCGCGAGAGCAGTACGTC.

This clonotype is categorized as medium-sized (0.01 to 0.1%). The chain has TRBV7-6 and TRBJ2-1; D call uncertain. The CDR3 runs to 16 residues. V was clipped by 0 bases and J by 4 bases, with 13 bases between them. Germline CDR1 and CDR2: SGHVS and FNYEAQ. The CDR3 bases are TGTGCCAGCAGCTTAGCCAACAGACTCCCATACAATGAGCAGTTCTTC. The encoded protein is CASSLANRLPYNEQFF.

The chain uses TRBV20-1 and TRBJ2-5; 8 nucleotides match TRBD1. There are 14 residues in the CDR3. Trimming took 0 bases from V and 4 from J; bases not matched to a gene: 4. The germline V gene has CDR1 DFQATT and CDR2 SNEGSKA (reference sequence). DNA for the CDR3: TGCAGTGCTAGAGATCAGGGGGCCAGAGAGACCCAGTACTTC. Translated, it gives CSARDQGARETQYF.

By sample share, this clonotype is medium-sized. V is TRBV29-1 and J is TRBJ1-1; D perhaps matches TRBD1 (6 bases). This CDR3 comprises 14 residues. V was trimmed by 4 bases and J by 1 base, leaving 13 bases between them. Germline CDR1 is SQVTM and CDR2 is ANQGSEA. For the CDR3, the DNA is TGCAGCGTTGCATACAGGGTCGAGAACACTGAAGCTTTCTTT. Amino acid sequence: CSVAYRVENTEAFF.

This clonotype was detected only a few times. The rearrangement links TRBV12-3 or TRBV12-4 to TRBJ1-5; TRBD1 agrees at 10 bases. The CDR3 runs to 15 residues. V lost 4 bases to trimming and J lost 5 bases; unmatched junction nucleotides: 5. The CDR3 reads CASSSRDRGHQPQHF. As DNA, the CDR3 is TGTGCCAGCAGTTCCCGGGACAGGGGACATCAGCCCCAGCATTTT.

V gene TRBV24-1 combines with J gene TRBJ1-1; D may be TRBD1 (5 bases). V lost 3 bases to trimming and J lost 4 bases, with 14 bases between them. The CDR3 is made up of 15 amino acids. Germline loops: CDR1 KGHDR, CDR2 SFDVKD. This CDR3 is CATSDAAAGTTEAFF. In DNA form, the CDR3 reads TGTGCCACCAGTGATGCCGCCGCGGGGACCACTGAAGCTTTCTTT.

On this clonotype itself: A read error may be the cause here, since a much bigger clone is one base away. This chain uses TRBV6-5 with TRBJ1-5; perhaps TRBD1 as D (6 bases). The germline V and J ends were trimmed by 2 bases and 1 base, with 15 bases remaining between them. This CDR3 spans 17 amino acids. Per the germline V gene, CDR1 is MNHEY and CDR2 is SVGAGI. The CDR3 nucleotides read TGTGCCAGCAGTTACATCCCTCCGAGGGGGAGCAATCAGCCCCAGCATTTT. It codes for CASSYIPPRGSNQPQHF.